This entry features one TCR beta chain sequence. What this receptor recognizes is not known. No base quality information exists; no much larger clone differs at one position. Library preparation used the immunoSEQ multiplex PCR assay. Survey resolution was applied, with two replicates of around 200 ng each being run for a total of about 400 ng of DNA per sample. The hsTCRB kit detected rearranged TCRB sequences in genomic DNA using multiplex PCR primers targeting V and J genes. To amplify the CDR3 region, the first PCR ran for around 31 cycles with the QIAGEN Multiplex PCR Kit. A roughly 8-cycle second PCR added sample barcodes and Illumina adapters to each replicate. A QuantStudio 6 together with the KAPA library quantification kit was used to quantify the pooled libraries. Approximately 14 pM of pooled libraries went onto an Illumina MiSeq for sequencing, using single-end reads of 156 cycles plus an index read of 15 cycles. Turning to the authors' computational methods: Of fewer than 200,000 unique clonotypes, about 1.6% were flagged by VDJdb annotation as previously reported viral-epitope-specific clonotypes. Raw reads were processed by the immunoSEQ Data Assistant and immunoSEQ Analyzer into normalized, annotated TCRB repertoires. Clonotypes were analyzed with BioAnalyzer and version 0.6.5 of the immunarch R package. Before richness was estimated, every repertoire was downsampled to the clone count of the smallest repertoire. Clonotypes were sorted into expanded, contracted or novel categories with Fisher's exact tests, where novel meant the clonotype had zero frequency before treatment. GLIPH2 clustered significantly changed CDR3 beta sequences using simulation_depth=1000 and kmer_min_depth=3, excluding CDR3s shorter than five residues. Entries here come from immuneACCESS through TCRdb and include only in-frame sequences with V and J called. Some clones fail to appear in such tables; in the studies checked, an unresolved V gene covers under half of the shortfall, and the cause of the remainder is unknown. Clone size and the V and J calls come from that table; the DNA yielded D and trimming. The sample table holds about 6,300 clones, of which around 80% were seen once. The leading ten clones occupy more than 20% of the sample.

The data derive from a study of hypomethylating agent response in myelodysplastic syndrome (dated by TCRdb to about 2021). General notes on the study: Patients were treated with the hypomethylating agents azacitidine (8 of 11) or decitabine (3 of 11). The cohort included several male and 2 female myelodysplastic syndrome patients. Patients had a mean age of approximately 67 +/- 5.9 years, and a diploid cytogenetic profile was the most common. TET2 mutation was identified most frequently, being present in 5 of 11 patients. About five patients did not respond, whereas six responded with either complete response or hematologic improvement. Response was defined as complete response or hematologic improvement, and patients who met neither criterion were classified as non-responders.

T-cell subsets were not sorted, so the analysis was performed on bulk bone marrow. Bone marrow from around 10 myelodysplastic syndrome patients, collected before and after hypomethylating agent therapy, underwent immunosequencing of the TCR beta CDR3 regions. For longitudinal repertoire tracking, a baseline bone marrow plus two to three bone marrows at different post-treatment timepoints were contributed by each patient. Genomic DNA was extracted from whole bone marrow, and quality was checked by TapeStation, NanoDrop OneC and PicoGreen assays. As encoded in the germline V gene, CDR1 is SGHVS while CDR2 is FQNEAQ. V is shortened by 5 bases, J by 5 bases, and the region joining them spans 17 bases. The CDR3 has 15 amino acids, counting the end cysteine and phenylalanine. The entry retains the CDR3 DNA only, 45 bases that are in frame from base 1. Overall study outcomes, separate from this receptor: Age matching of healthy control donors to MDS patients was not performed, and the MDS versus healthy comparison could have been impacted by this lack of age matching. After treatment with a hypomethylating agent, no significant changes in richness, rarefaction diversity or clonality were seen, whether all patients were considered together or each response group separately. The cohort was small, with only around 10 patients analyzed. Responders more often showed novel clonotypes emerging, while non-responders displayed more contracted clonotypes after treatment. Possible recognition of novel MDS antigens by the shared GLIPH2 clusters was not confirmed, and experimental validation of that possible recognition is needed.

The chain employs TRBV7-8 and TRBJ2-3; the D segment might be TRBD1 or TRBD2, since each matches 5 bases. The clonotype was recovered from a human donor with myelodysplastic syndrome. Sample: bone marrow, taken before or after starting hypomethylating agent treatment for myelodysplastic syndrome (not recorded which). The CDR3 in this case is CASSLRDALGDTQYF. The DNA sequence is TGTGCCAGCAGCCTCCGGGACGCACTGGGAGATACGCAGTATTTT.